This T cell receptor beta chain is drawn from a study of T cell responses to AZD1222 COVID-19 vaccine (dated by TCRdb to the early 2020s). Regarding the complete study: TCR sequencing was performed for 230 to 250 trial participants, of whom roughly 200 were given two doses of AZD1222 and approximately 25 were given two doses of MenACWY control vaccine. Trial participants were enrolled by age into 18-55, 56-69 and 70-plus year subgroups, with 148, 28 and 57 TCR-sequenced participants respectively.

The CDR3 regions of human TCRbeta chains were analyzed by immunosequencing. As for the authors' bioinformatics: Repertoire TCRs were matched against a reference library of SARS-CoV-2-specific TCRs generated with the MIRA antigen-specificity platform. Breadth was defined as the fraction of unique TCRs that were SARS-CoV-2-associated, and depth was defined as the fraction of total T cells that were SARS-CoV-2-associated. Using the MIRA data, each spike-specific TCR was assigned both to the spike region to which the TCR was reactive and to a CD4 or CD8 class. Log10-transformed breadth and depth values were compared by one-way ANOVA with Sidak's multiple comparisons tests. The immuneACCESS repertoire file appears here via TCRdb, limited to in-frame rearrangements. These files lack a portion of the clones; in checked studies, under half of the deficit traces to unresolved V genes, and the cause of the others is not known. For V, J and clone size, that table is used; D and trimming come from the DNA. Counted in this sample were 110,000 to 150,000 clones; approximately 91% of them appeared once. The ten largest clones take up about 2% of the sample.

Via the germline V gene, CDR1 is MGHRA and CDR2 YSYEKL. V is shortened by 4 bases, J by 5 bases, and the region joining them spans 17 bases. From the cysteine up to the phenylalanine, the CDR3 has a length of 15 residues. This entry keeps only the CDR3 DNA: 45 bases, framed from base 1. Here is what the overall study found, with its caveats: Participants were mostly white British, with more females than males. The authors suggested clonal diversity may have been underestimated. Epitopes outside the regions mutated in the B.1.351 and B.1.1.7 variants were reportedly recognized by nearly half of the unique spike-specific TCRs. The vaccine-associated CD4 TCRs covered the entire spike protein, and the dominant responses fell in regions 160-218 and 743-854. After two AZD1222 doses, spike-specific TCR breadth and depth were significantly higher than at day 0 and than in MenACWY recipients. No day 14 peak-response samples were available, so repertoires were characterized only after the peak T cell response. In the small 56-69-year group, the increase in depth fell short of significance, most likely because of low power. Conclusions about previously exposed vaccinees are limited because only six or seven AZD1222 recipients were SARS-CoV-2 seropositive at baseline.

Concerning this clone: Its antigen target is currently unknown. The sample holds no much larger clone one base away, and base qualities are not on file.

In the paper's terms, the time point label means: about 28 days (+/-7) after the second vaccine dose. AZD1222 recipients given second doses at about 4 weeks or at about 12 weeks were pooled, since spike-specific TCR depth and breadth were not found to differ between the two schedules. Vaccinee samples came from UK trials COV001 and COV002, including a single-blind randomized controlled phase 2/3 trial of AZD1222 (ChAdOx1 nCoV-19) in healthy adults. Trial participant PBMC samples were collected at day 0 and day 28 after the second dose for TCRbeta chain sequencing. The receptor chain draws on TRBV4-1 and TRBJ1-2, with TRBD1 perhaps the D gene, on 5 matching bases. The sequence was collected from an adult who received the AZD1222 COVID-19 vaccine. The source material was peripheral blood, sampled 28 days after the second AZD1222 dose. The CDR3 has the sequence CASSRGEGRRYGYTF. The DNA sequence reads TGCGCCAGCAGCCGAGGCGAGGGACGGCGATATGGCTACACCTTC.